Below are 22 T cell receptor beta chains sequenced from a single sample in a study of blood T cell dynamics during melanoma immunotherapy. Repertoires were generated with immunoSEQ multiplex PCR, while TCRdb's copy carries only in-frame clones and drops some. Seen here are 25,000 to 30,000 clones, over 70% observed once, and the top ten hold 10%. Time point described: week 3, after first cycle of checkpoint inhibitor. The specimen comprised blood, sampled from a patient treated with checkpoint blockade. The receptors come from a human donor with melanoma.

This clone was recorded once. This sequence joins TRBV29-1 and TRBJ2-7; TRBD1 aligns across 12 bases. This CDR3 has 13 residues. Germline trimming cut 4 bases from V and 6 bases from J; bases unmatched to any gene: 4. Germline CDR1 is SQVTM and CDR2 is ANQGSEA. CDR3 residues: CSVVPGQGAEQYF. The CDR3 DNA is TGCAGCGTTGTACCGGGACAGGGGGCCGAGCAGTACTTC.

The rearrangement uses TRBV9 and TRBJ2-3, with 9 bases fitting TRBD1. The trim removed 2 bases at V and 0 bases at J, leaving 4 bases unmatched. The CDR3 length is 16 residues. Looked up from germline, CDR1 is SGDLS and CDR2 is YYNGEE. As DNA, the CDR3 is TGTGCCAGCAGCGTTTACAGGGGGCCTAGCACAGATACGCAGTATTTT. Protein product: CASSVYRGPSTDTQYF.

The CDR3 here is CASSHQGFSGTGGYGYTF. CDR3 DNA sequence: TGCGCCAGCAGTCATCAAGGCTTCTCCGGGACAGGGGGCTATGGCTACACCTTC. The chain uses TRBV23-1 and TRBJ1-2; 11 bases are a match to TRBD1. TRBV23-1 is reported as an ORF; its role is uncertain. V gave up 3 bases and J gave up 4 bases; unmatched junction bases: 13. This CDR3 is 18 amino acids long.

V usage is TRBV7-9 and J usage is TRBJ2-5, with D unresolved. Trimming took off 5 bases at V and 1 base at J, with 14 bases between the two ends. The CDR3 consists of 15 residues. Germline V gene data show CDR1 as SEHNR and CDR2 as FQNEAQ (reference sequence). The chain's CDR3 is CASSATNTPQETQYF. The CDR3 DNA follows: TGTGCCAGCAGCGCCACCAACACCCCCCAAGAGACCCAGTACTTC.

The J gene is TRBJ2-5, the V gene TRBV5-4; possible D gene TRBD2, 6 bases. V was cut by 4 bases and J by 5 bases, with 18 bases left in between. The CDR3 has 15 residues. Germline V CDR1 and CDR2: SGHNT, YYREEE (reference sequence). CDR3 sequence: CASSRGELVAETQYF. CDR3 coding DNA: TGTGCCAGCAGCCGCGGGGAACTAGTCGCGGAGACCCAGTACTTC. The variable domain in full, completed from reference TRBV5-4 and TRBJ2-5, reads ETGVTQSPTHLIKTRGQQVTLRCSSQSGHNTVSWYQQALGQGPQFIFQYYREEENGRGNFPPRFSGLQFPNYSSELNVNALELDDSALYLCASSRGELVAETQYFGPGTRLLVL.

V is TRBV18 and J is TRBJ1-1, with TRBD1 as a possible D gene (5 bases). Trimming cost V 2 bases and J 3 bases, with 13 bases left between them. CDR3 length: 15 amino acids. The V gene's germline CDR1 is KGHSH and CDR2 LQKENI. The CDR3, as DNA: TGTGCCAGCTCACCATCGAGGGAAGGGGACACTGAAGCTTTCTTT. Its translation is CASSPSREGDTEAFF.

The chain links TRBV2 to TRBJ1-1; 9 nucleotides align to TRBD1. CDR3 length: 15 amino acids. Germline V gene lookup returns CDR1 SNHLY and CDR2 FYNNEI. Trimming took 1 base from V and 5 from J; bases not matched to a gene: 5. CDR3 DNA sequence: TGTGCCAGCAGTGAAGACAGGGGGCGCGGGACTGAAGCTTTCTTT. Translating it yields CASSEDRGRGTEAFF.

The chain is built from TRBV27 and TRBJ1-4, with D tentatively TRBD1 (5 bases). The CDR3 spans 14 residues. The germline gives CDR1 MNHEY, CDR2 SMNVEV (reference sequence). V dropped 5 bases and J dropped 5 bases, with 12 bases sitting between them. The CDR3: CASSRAGQNEKLFF. In nucleotides, the CDR3 is TGTGCCAGCAGTCGAGCAGGGCAAAATGAAAAACTGTTTTTT.

This clone showed up just a few times. The chain uses TRBV13 and TRBJ1-5, with a tentative D call TRBD1 (5 bases). The CDR3 contains 15 residues. Germline CDR1 and CDR2: PRHDT and FYEKMQ (reference sequence). With 5 bases removed from V and 4 bases from J, the gap between germline ends came to 15 bases. The CDR3 here is CASSARDGGNQPQHF. The CDR3 nucleotides read TGTGCCAGCAGCGCTCGCGACGGGGGGAATCAGCCCCAGCATTTT.

V is TRBV19 and J is TRBJ2-7, with TRBD1 matching 7 bases. This CDR3 has 15 amino acids. The V gene end was trimmed by 9 bases and the J gene end by 0 bases; junction bases not matched to a gene: 11. CDR1 LNHDA and CDR2 SQIVND come from the germline V gene (reference sequence). In nucleotides, the CDR3 is TGTGCCAGCTCTGCATTGGGACAGAGCTCCTACGAGCAGTACTTC. This encodes CASSALGQSSYEQYF.

This chain joins TRBV11-3 and TRBJ1-4; D unclear. The CDR3 runs 14 residues. The germline CDR1 and CDR2 sequences are SGHNT and YENEEA. V lost 5 bases to trimming and J lost 2 bases, with 9 bases between them. The CDR3 spells CASSPDGTNEKLFF. The CDR3 DNA follows: TGTGCCAGCAGCCCCGACGGGACTAATGAAAAACTGTTTTTT.

This chain uses TRBV6-5 with TRBJ1-1; no clear D gene. Germline CDR1 MNHEY, CDR2 SVGAGI. The CDR3 has 14 amino acids. The V end was cut by 7 bases, the J end by 9 bases, with 21 bases between. CDR3 nucleotide sequence: TGTGCCAGCACCCCCCGGGGTGGTAGTGGTAAAGCTTTCTTT. Its protein is CASTPRGGSGKAFF.

Comments on this clone: Different DNA sequences within this sample yield the same CDR3. V is TRBV2 and J is TRBJ2-7; perhaps TRBD2 as D (5 bases). In germline, CDR1 is SNHLY, CDR2 FYNNEI. The CDR3 is 15 amino acids. V lost 3 bases and J 4 bases, leaving 16 bases between the germline ends. DNA of the CDR3: TGTGCCAGCAGTGAGAATACTGGGAGCATGTACGAGCAGTACTTC. Translating it yields CASSENTGSMYEQYF.

The V and J genes are TRBV6-1 and TRBJ2-7; 13 positions match TRBD2. The germline CDR1 and CDR2 sequences are MNHNS and SASEGT. Trimming took 4 bases from V and 7 from J; bases not matched to a gene: 7. CDR3 length: 15 amino acids. CDR3 region: CASSVAGTSGEEQYF. CDR3 bases: TGTGCCAGCAGTGTGGCCGGGACTAGCGGGGAGGAGCAGTACTTC.

The chain has TRBV18 and TRBJ1-2, with 8 bases that match TRBD1. CDR1 and CDR2 from the germline V gene are KGHSH and LQKENI. The CDR3 has 14 residues. Trimming took 3 bases from V and 10 from J; bases not matched to a gene: 10. The CDR3 spells CASSPQGARGDYTF. For the CDR3, the DNA is TGTGCCAGCTCACCTCAGGGGGCGCGGGGTGACTACACCTTC.

The rearrangement uses TRBV5-4 and TRBJ1-4; D not certain. Germline V gene lookup returns CDR1 SGHNT and CDR2 YYREEE (reference sequence). The CDR3 covers 14 residues. V was trimmed by 8 bases and J by 6 bases, leaving 17 bases between them. The CDR3 is CASRRSTKDEKLFF. The CDR3 coding sequence is TGTGCCAGTCGACGGAGCACAAAGGATGAAAAACTGTTTTTT.

The chain carries TRBV29-1 and TRBJ1-1; D ambiguous. Trimming removed 6 bases at V and 3 bases at J, with 11 bases between. CDR1 SQVTM and CDR2 ANQGSEA come from the germline V gene. This CDR3 is 12 amino acids long. The CDR3 DNA is TGCAGCGTAGCCTACGGGGACACTGAAGCTTTCTTT. This sequence encodes CSVAYGDTEAFF.

V is TRBV28 and J is TRBJ1-5; 10 bases match TRBD1. Germline values: CDR1 MDHEN, CDR2 SYDVKM. The CDR3 is made up of 15 amino acids. J lost 7 bases, V lost 6 bases, and 9 bases had no gene match. CDR3 coding DNA: TGTGCCAGCAGGGAGGGACAGGGGTTAAAGCAGCCCCAGCATTTT. This gives the protein CASREGQGLKQPQHF.

This clone showed up just once. The J gene is TRBJ2-6, the V gene TRBV15; possibly TRBD1 for D (6 bases). This CDR3 has 17 amino acids. V was clipped by 5 bases and J by 0 bases, with 14 bases between them. Germline loops: CDR1 LNHNV, CDR2 YYDKDF (reference sequence). CDR3 sequence: CATSFDRPTSGANVLTF. The CDR3 DNA reads TGTGCCACCAGCTTCGACAGGCCCACCTCTGGGGCCAACGTCCTGACTTTC.

This clone came up once. The DNA of the CDR3 is TGTGCCAGCAGCCCGATGAGTGGGCAGGAGCAGTTCTTC. Translated, it gives CASSPMSGQEQFF. V is TRBV7-6 and J is TRBJ2-1; D ambiguous. The V gene's germline CDR1 is SGHVS and CDR2 FNYEAQ. The CDR3 length is 13 residues. Trimming cost V 5 bases and J 10 bases, with 15 bases left between them.

The V gene is TRBV5-6, the J gene TRBJ1-2; TRBD1 matches at 9 bases. CDR3 length equals 15 residues. Germline assignment: CDR1 SGHDT and CDR2 YYEEEE. V was pared by 2 bases and J by 4 bases, with 6 bases of the junction left unmatched. CDR3 nucleotides: TGTGCCAGCAGCTTCGGGACAGGGCCTACCTATGGCTACACCTTC. Its translation: CASSFGTGPTYGYTF. The entire variable domain, with the rest obtained from reference TRBV5-6 and TRBJ1-2, is as follows: DAGVTQSPTHLIKTRGQQVTLRCSPKSGHDTVSWYQQALGQGPQFIFQYYEEEERQRGNFPDRFSGHQFPNYSSELNVNALLLGDSALYLCASSFGTGPTYGYTFGSGTRLTVV.

This chain joins TRBV2 and TRBJ2-5; D ambiguous. In germline, CDR1 is SNHLY, CDR2 FYNNEI. V lost 2 bases, J lost 7 bases, and 5 bases lay in between. CDR3 length: 11 amino acids. CDR3 region: CASSESGTQYF. The CDR3 DNA is TGTGCCAGCAGTGAATCGGGGACCCAGTACTTC.